This section outlines one TCR beta chain sequence together with its context. The data were obtained in a study of blood T cell repertoires in COVID-19. Background on the study: Whether acute or convalescent, the COVID-19 samples came from the United States, Italy and Spain. In each case, the material was cDNA or gDNA derived from T cells, B-cell-depleted T cells, or PBMCs.

Authors' analysis steps: Estimation of nucleated cell counts was performed using reference gene primer amplification. Generated by immunoSEQ multiplex PCR, the TCRdb table keeps only in-frame clones and is missing some. V, J and clone size are taken as reported in that table, and D and trimming were inferred from the DNA itself. The sample has a few hundred thousand clones; 88% are singletons. Material for sequencing was peripheral blood. This receptor was obtained from a woman aged 35 to 49 who had recovered from COVID-19.

CDR3 bases: TGTGCCAGCAGCTCCCAGGGCGGGGGCGCGGGTGAAGCTTTCTTT. Its protein product is CASSSQGGGAGEAFF. V is TRBV7-2 and J is TRBJ1-1; a weak D match, TRBD1 (6 bases). The germline V gene has CDR1 SGHTA and CDR2 FQGNSA. V was pared by 4 bases and J by 7 bases, with 19 bases between. The CDR3 contains 15 residues.